This T cell receptor (beta chain) came from a study of metastatic and nonmetastatic thyroid tumors. At the level of the study: Repertoire comparisons spanned blood and tumor or nodule tissue from malignant and benign thyroid patients.

Remarks on this clone: The antigen is not known.

Study-wide results and limits: Patients with malignant thyroid tumors reportedly had significantly higher TCR beta diversity than those with benign nodules, in blood and tumor.

Per the authors' pipeline: Between-group CDR3 differences, defined by clinicopathological status, yielded a distant-metastasis classifier for papillary thyroid cancer. TCRdb reprocessed the PCR reads using MiXCR. The V and J calls and clone size are TCRdb's, not the authors'. This table holds about 25,000 clones, more than 20% found once. Until they underwent thyroid surgery, no patient had received any treatment. This CDR3 is 14 amino acids long. Trimming left V 6 bases short and J 5 bases short, with 15 bases between. This receptor was obtained from a female donor with papillary thyroid cancer or a benign thyroid nodule (not recorded which). Some clones in this sample may be carry-over from other donors' samples. Sequenced material: adjacent normal tissue. V and J are TRBV12-3 or TRBV12-4 and TRBJ2-3; maybe TRBD2 (5 bases). Here the CDR3 DNA reads TGTGCCAGCAGCGCTTATGGACTTTTAGATACGCAGTATTTT. It translates to CASSAYGLLDTQYF.